This passage covers 2 T cell receptor beta chains from one sample sequenced in a study of CD8 T cells in Susac syndrome. A quantity of about 0.5 to 1 ug RNA underwent reverse transcription using random hexamers. One entry per CDR3 protein, called by TCRdb with MiXCR from the immunoSEQ multiplex PCR reads. Among roughly 200,000 distinct CDR3 sequences listed, roughly 95% were seen once. Specimen: CD4+ T cells from PBMCs. The receptors come from a human donor with multiple sclerosis.

CDR3 bases: TGTGCCTGGAACCCCGGGGGGCCCGGCACCGGGGAGCTGTTTTTT. Translating gives CAWNPGGPGTGELFF. This rearrangement joins TRBV30 to TRBJ2-2; tentatively, D is TRBD2 (7 bases). V was pared by 4 bases and J by 4 bases, with 16 bases between. The germline CDR1 and CDR2 sequences are GTSNPN and SVGIG (reference sequence). CDR3 length: 15 residues.

The rearrangement links TRBV7-9 to TRBJ2-7; the match to TRBD2 covers 7 bases. The CDR3 spans 16 residues. V shed 5 bases, J shed 6 bases, and the junction held 16 bases outside the gene matches. Germline V gene lookup returns CDR1 SEHNR and CDR2 FQNEAQ (reference sequence). The CDR3 DNA is TGTGCCAGCAGCCCCCGGGGTGGGGGGGTTAACTCCGAGCAGTACTTC. Protein product: CASSPRGGGVNSEQYF.